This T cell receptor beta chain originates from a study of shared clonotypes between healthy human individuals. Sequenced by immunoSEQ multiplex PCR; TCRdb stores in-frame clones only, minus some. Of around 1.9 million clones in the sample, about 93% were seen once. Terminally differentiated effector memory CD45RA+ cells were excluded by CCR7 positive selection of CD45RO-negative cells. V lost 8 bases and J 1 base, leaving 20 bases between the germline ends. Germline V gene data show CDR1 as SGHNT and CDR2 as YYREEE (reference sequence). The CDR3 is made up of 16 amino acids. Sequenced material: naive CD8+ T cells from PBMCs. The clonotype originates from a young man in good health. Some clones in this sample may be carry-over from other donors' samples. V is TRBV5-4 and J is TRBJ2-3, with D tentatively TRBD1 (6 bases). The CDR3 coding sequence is TGTGCCAGACAGCTATCCACAGGGCAGGGCACAGATACGCAGTATTTT. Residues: CARQLSTGQGTDTQYF.